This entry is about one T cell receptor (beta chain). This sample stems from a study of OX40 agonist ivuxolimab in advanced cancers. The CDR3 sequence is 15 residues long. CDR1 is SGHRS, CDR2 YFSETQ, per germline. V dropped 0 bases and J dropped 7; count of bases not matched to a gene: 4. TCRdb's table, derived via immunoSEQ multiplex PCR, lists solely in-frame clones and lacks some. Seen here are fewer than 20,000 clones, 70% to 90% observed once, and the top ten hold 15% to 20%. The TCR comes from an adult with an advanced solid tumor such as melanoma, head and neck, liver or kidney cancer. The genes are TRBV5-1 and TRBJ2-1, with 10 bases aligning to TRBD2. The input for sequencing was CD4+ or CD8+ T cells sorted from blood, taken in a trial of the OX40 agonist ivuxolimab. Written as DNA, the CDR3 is TGCGCCAGCAGCTTGGCTAGCGGGAGTGGTAATGAGCAGTTCTTC. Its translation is CASSLASGSGNEQFF. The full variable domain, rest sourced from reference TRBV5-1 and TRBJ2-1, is KAGVTQTPRYLIKTRGQQVTLSCSPISGHRSVSWYQQTPGQGLQFLFEYFSETQRNKGNFPGRFSGRQFSNSRSEMNVSTLELGDSALYLCASSLASGSGNEQFFGPGTRLTVL.